This T cell receptor (beta chain) was identified in a study of cytomegalovirus exposure and HLA in healthy donors (TCRdb year 2017). For context, the study as a whole: According to an earlier analysis of a few hundred of the donors, 150 million to 200 million T cells yielded 100 million or so unique TCR beta sequences and about 300 Gb of sequence data. Approximately 310 gigabases of sequencing data and approximately 84 million unique TCR sequences were included in an early release covering 550 to 800 HLA-typed donors. Of the roughly 420 genotyped donors, 75% to 85% were placed in the genetic ancestry cluster associated with self-reported Caucasian donors. The study was designed to test whether signatures of past pathogen exposure could be identified by cataloging public T cell receptors. The study used immunosequencing to profile the T cell repertoires of several hundred subjects and linked those repertoires to cytomegalovirus serostatus. Along with the roughly 670-subject first cohort, a separate validation cohort of over a hundred different subjects was used. To predict cytomegalovirus infection status, the study combined high-throughput TCR immunosequencing, statistical association of individual TCRs with disease status, and machine learning. A later analysis re-analyzed previously published TCR beta repertoires from 666 donors and added high-resolution HLA genotyping to study TCR occurrence patterns. In the later analysis, no new phenotypic data were used to find candidate immune exposures; instead, reliance was placed on TCR beta sequences and their occurrence across donors. An earlier analysis of more than 450 of the donors used high-throughput TCR beta sequencing to judge whether each TCR beta V gene segment behaved as functional or pseudogenic. Donor age, sex, ethnicity and CMV serostatus were compiled together with the repertoire data. A later genetic analysis used genome-wide SNP genotypes for about 65% of the roughly 670 donors, treating that subset as a discovery cohort. Every repertoire in the discovery cohort had been generated on one and the same sequencing platform. HLA typing covered class I and class II loci at four-digit resolution. The number of donors typed differed by locus, with roughly 629-640 for A, B, C, DRB1 and DQB1, over 500 for DQA1, 606 for DPA1, and roughly 450 for DPB1. A handful of DR-DQ haplotypes were handled as single units for association and clustering because linkage in the cohort was strong. On average, around 200,000 unique TCR beta nucleotide sequences were sequenced per donor among 398 genotyped donors of the cohort, with 15% to 20% of those sequences being non-productive. Findings and caveats that apply to the study as a whole: In vitro tests confirmed that a few of the cytomegalovirus-associated TCR beta chains recognize cytomegalovirus antigens. V-gene and J-gene trimming of TCR beta chains was associated with a missense DCLRE1C variant in a later genetic analysis, and the association was replicated in an independent cohort. Immune exposure information for the cohort was limited to CMV serostatus. Linkage disequilibrium might explain the correlated functional status among segregating V segments, but an unknown experimental factor could not be ruled out. Because counts were too low, roughly 18 rarely observed V segments, including chromosome 9 orphons, were left out of the earlier analysis of about 500 of the donors. A later analysis reported that several top co-occurrence clusters appeared linked to parvovirus B19, influenza, CMV and Epstein-Barr virus. Because some donors lacked HLA typing at each locus, the association tests relied only on the typed subset. In a later analysis, TCR association rates were found to vary across HLA loci, with the most associated TCRs seen for DRB1 alleles and the fewest for HLA-C alleles. While some public TCRs were present in many individuals, most TCR sequences turned up only very rarely across donors. In the study, about 150 TCR beta chains were listed as associated with cytomegalovirus. Sequencing depth was assumed to be roughly uniform across donors in the presence/absence analyses, though that assumption may not hold. According to a later analysis, most CMV-associated TCR beta chains appeared to be HLA-restricted, and the HLA associations seemed to be driven largely by CMV exposure. A later analysis found that HLA-associated TCR beta chains were more clonally expanded and had lower generation probabilities than equally common non-associated chains. In this cohort, only TCR beta chains were sequenced, and detectable features were limited by the absence of alpha or paired-chain data. When HLA alleles, especially DR and DQ, strongly co-occurred, TCR associations were difficult to assign to individual alleles. In an earlier analysis of roughly 500 of the donors, most TCR beta V segments appeared in productive rearrangements about 87% or about 30% of the time, broadly matching IMGT annotations. Compared with the roughly 670-donor mean, donors in an Asian-associated ancestry cluster had fewer N-insertions in productive TCRs, according to a later genetic analysis. Specific HLA alleles were associated with some 15,000 TCR beta sequences at a false discovery rate of 0.05 in a later analysis. Because the 87-base-pair reads could not distinguish some IMGT-functional V segments, including TRBV6-2 and TRBV6-3, those segments were excluded. A further reported finding was that TCR beta sequences accurately predicted the HLA-A and HLA-B alleles for most subjects in the first cohort. A group of highly shared sequence variants was considered likely to be a technical artifact of the sequencing pipeline. The authors suggested that the approach could potentially be extended to other disease states and immunological phenotypes. In both the original and validation cohorts, the classifier was reported to diagnose cytomegalovirus status with high specificity and sensitivity.

The cohort was made up of 500 to 850 healthy bone marrow donors. At the time of sampling, all cohort members were nominally healthy, though unrecorded immune exposures were likely present. The donor tested CMV seronegative and was one of the 352 seronegative cohort members. Every donor gave a peripheral blood sample, and the peripheral blood mononuclear cells from that sample were used for TCR beta sequencing. Genomic DNA was extracted from the blood cell samples with the Qiagen DNeasy Blood Extraction Kit. To prepare the library, the immunoSEQ multiplex PCR assay was applied. The multiplex PCR relied on a mix of 60 forward primers for TCR Vbeta segments and 13 reverse primers for TCR Jbeta segments. The CDR3 region of rearranged TCR beta genes was amplified from genomic DNA with a multiplex PCR assay. On the Illumina HiSeq System, the amplified TCR beta libraries were sequenced as 87-base-pair reads. Regarding the original processing steps: In a later analysis, 80 million or so unique TCR beta chains were counted across the 650 to 700 repertoires, and roughly 11 million of these chains were shared by at least two donors. Raw reads were error-corrected and collapsed into unique sequences with a nearest-neighbor algorithm that merged closely related sequences to remove PCR and sequencing errors. Alignment of CDR3 sequences to IMGT reference sequences was used to assign V, D and J gene segments. For a sequence to be retained, a match of at least six nucleotides to both a V gene segment and a J gene segment was required. A rearrangement counted as productive if the CDR3 had no stop codons and remained in frame with V and J, and every other rearrangement counted as non-productive. Following IMGT convention, CDR3 was defined as the stretch from the second conserved V-encoded cysteine up to the conserved J-encoded phenylalanine. In an earlier analysis of just under 600 of the donors, sequences lacking an unambiguous match to a single V gene segment were excluded. In an earlier analysis of about 590 of the donors, a V segment was called functional when productive rearrangements were above 56.7%, and segregating when the standard deviation between donors exceeded 5%. A statistical classification framework was developed to diagnose cytomegalovirus status using the catalog of TCR beta chain sequences. V and J gene assignment, in a later analysis, came from comparing TCR nucleotide sequences with IMGT/GENE-DB human TR gene sequences. Using the TCRdist pipeline, a later analysis assigned CDR3 sequences along with most-parsimonious VDJ recombination scenarios. In a later analysis, every TCR beta chain was defined by the combination of its CDR3 amino acid sequence and its V-gene family, and reads without a unique V-gene family were dropped. As a way to deal with suspected cross-contamination and a sequencing artifact, a later analysis dropped 592 nucleotide sequences that were highly shared and had low generation probability. In a later analysis, a clonal expansion index for each public chain was calculated from normalized within-repertoire ranks of inferred template counts. Generation probabilities in a later analysis came from a VDJ recombination model fitted to out-of-frame rearrangements, and those results were checked against IGoR. In a later analysis, TCR-TCR, TCR-HLA and TCR-CMV co-occurrence was scored with hypergeometric tests, and a repertoire-size bias correction was applied to TCR pairs. A later analysis estimated false discovery rates by permuting HLA or CMV assignments 20 times. A later analysis grouped co-occurring TCRs with DBSCAN, adding TCRdist sequence similarity when clustering within HLA-allele-positive subsets. Repertoires with fewer than 30,000 or more than 120,000 public chains were left out of co-occurrence clustering, as were roughly five repertoires with anomalous nucleotide sharing. TCRdb's version of the immuneACCESS table is confined to in-frame rearrangements and falls short of the full clone set. An unresolved V gene accounts for under half of the shortfall where checked; the remainder is of unknown origin. The V and J calls and the clone size are those of that table, but D and trimming were determined from the DNA. For this sample the table gives 140,000 to 150,000 clones, of which approximately 78% were detected only once. Of the sample, around 2.9% falls within the top ten clones.

The CDR1 and CDR2 encoded by the germline V gene are SGHVS and FQNEAQ. At the junction V is shortened by 0 bases and J by 0 bases, with 11 bases in between. The CDR3 runs 17 residues from the cysteine to the phenylalanine. CDR3 DNA only is kept here, 51 bases in frame from base 1. On this clone itself: Its antigen is not yet known. The input lacks base qualities; no much larger clone sits a single base away.

This sequence originates from a female donor in good health and CMV-seronegative. Sequencing input: PBMCs. The V and J genes are TRBV7-8 and TRBJ1-4, with the D gene call left open. The DNA sequence is given as TGTGCCAGCAGCTTAGCAGGCCGGGTTGCAACTAATGAAAAACTGTTTTTT. This gives the protein CASSLAGRVATNEKLFF.